This passage covers 28 T cell receptor beta chains from one sample sequenced in a study of Tregs in tolerant kidney transplant recipients. The repertoire was sequenced with immunoSEQ multiplex PCR; TCRdb's copy has only in-frame clones and lacks some. This table lists about 48,000 clones. This material consisted of CD4+ T cells from blood, taken before the transplant. These receptors all stem from a human donor who received a combined kidney and bone marrow transplant.

As regards this clone: The observed sequence ends 3 residues before the CDR3 terminus, with the missing tail filled in from the germline J gene. This sequence joins TRBV5-1 and TRBJ1-1; D unclear. V lost 0 bases to trimming and J lost 0 bases, with 6 bases between them. The germline gives CDR1 SGHRS, CDR2 YFSETQ. This CDR3 has 14 residues. Incomplete CDR3 DNA: TGCGCCAGCAGCTTGGAGCGGCTGAACACTGAA. This sequence encodes CASSLERLNTE. In full, the CDR3 is CASSLERLNTEAFF.

The CDR3 protein is CSAKIAGDSNEQFF. CDR3 DNA (partial): TGCAGCGCCAAAATAGCGGGAGACTCCAATGAG. The rearrangement links TRBV29-1 to TRBJ2-1, with 9 bases matching TRBD2. The read ends 3 residues before the CDR3 terminus; that terminus is restored from the germline J gene. This CDR3 has 14 residues. V gave up 7 bases and J gave up 6 bases; unmatched junction bases: 10. Looked up from germline, CDR1 is SQVTM and CDR2 is ANQGSEA.

On this clone: The read comes to an end 3 residues before the CDR3 does, leaving the germline J gene to fill in the end. The chain employs TRBV5-6 and TRBJ1-2; TRBD1 is a possible D gene (5 bases). Trimming took 4 bases from V and 4 from J, leaving 11 bases between them. Germline V gene sequence: CDR1 SGHDT, CDR2 YYEEEE. The CDR3 has 13 amino acids. The sequenced part of the CDR3 DNA is TGTGCCAGCAGCCGGGGGTTCGGCTATGGC. Amino acid sequence: CASSRGFGYG. In full, the CDR3 reads CASSRGFGYGYTF.

Comment on this clone: The CDR3 is cut off 3 residues early in the read; its end comes from the germline J gene. J is TRBJ1-5 and V is TRBV20-1; D gene unclear. This CDR3 contains 12 residues. The V gene's germline CDR1 is DFQATT and CDR2 SNEGSKA (reference sequence). V dropped 3 bases and J dropped 7 bases, with 10 bases sitting between them. CDR3 DNA, as far as it was read: TGCAGTGCTAGCAGGTGGAACCAGCCC. As protein: CSASRWNQP. In full, the CDR3 is CSASRWNQPQHF.

With regard to this clone: Read coverage stops 3 residues before the CDR3 terminus; the germline J gene supplies the remainder. The chain employs TRBV18 and TRBJ1-1; TRBD1 matches at 8 bases. V gave up 6 bases and J gave up 2 bases; unmatched junction bases: 8. The CDR3 is 15 amino acids. Germline CDR1 KGHSH, CDR2 LQKENI. The covered CDR3 bases are TGTGCCAGCTCGGACAGGGAAGGGCGAAACACTGAA. It yields the protein CASSDREGRNTE. The whole CDR3 region reads CASSDREGRNTEAFF.

As regards this clone: The read is 3 residues too short to cover the CDR3 end, so that end is filled in from the germline J gene. The chain couples TRBV5-1 to TRBJ1-4; D is possibly TRBD1 (6 bases). The V gene's germline CDR1 is SGHRS and CDR2 YFSETQ. CDR3 length: 15 residues. V was pared by 5 bases and J by 0 bases, with 11 bases between. The CDR3 is CASRGASSTNEKLFF. CDR3 bases read: TGCGCCAGCAGGGGGGCATCCTCAACTAATGAAAAA.

Concerning this clone: The observed sequence ends 3 residues before the CDR3 terminus, with the missing tail filled in from the germline J gene. The chain couples TRBV2 to TRBJ2-3, with 11 bases matching TRBD2. Germline CDR1 and CDR2: SNHLY and FYNNEI. Germline trimming cut 6 bases from V and 0 bases from J; bases unmatched to any gene: 2. The CDR3 loop spans 15 amino acids. The CDR3 DNA, read in part, is TGTGCCAGCAGAAGACTAGCGGGAAGCACAGATACG. It specifies CASRRLAGSTDT. The CDR3 in full is CASRRLAGSTDTQYF.

Concerning this clone itself: From the germline J gene comes the end of the CDR3, since the read stops 3 residues before it. The chain carries TRBV7-3 and TRBJ1-2; D remains ambiguous. Germline loops: CDR1 SGHTA, CDR2 FQGTGA. The CDR3 is 13 residues long. Trimming removed 3 bases from V and 6 bases from J, with 11 bases in between. The sequenced part of the CDR3 DNA is TGTGCCAGCAGCTTTTTTGGCTTCGATGGC. It specifies CASSFFGFDG. The entire CDR3 protein reads CASSFFGFDGYTF.

A word on this clone: The CDR3 end lies 3 residues beyond the end of the read and is filled in from the germline J gene. V is TRBV29-1 and J is TRBJ2-1; D is possibly TRBD1 (7 bases). The V end lost 1 base, the J end lost 8 bases, and 15 bases lay between the germline ends. CDR1 SQVTM and CDR2 ANQGSEA come from the germline V gene. The CDR3 has 14 amino acids. The CDR3 loop reads CSVEAASRGDEQFF. Incomplete CDR3 DNA: TGCAGCGTTGAAGCGGCTAGCAGGGGGGATGAG.

With respect to this clone: The CDR3 end is not reached by the read, which stops 3 residues before it; the germline J gene fills it in. The rearrangement links TRBV2 to TRBJ1-6; the D is unclear. The CDR3 length is 13 residues. CDR1 and CDR2 from the germline V gene are SNHLY and FYNNEI. V was shortened by 6 bases and J by 6 bases, with 9 bases between the two germline ends. The sequenced part of the CDR3 DNA is TGTGCCAGCAGGACCTCGGGTAATTCACCC. This encodes CASRTSGNSP. The full CDR3 reads CASRTSGNSPLHF.

As concerns this clone: The read is 3 residues too short to cover the CDR3 end, so that end is filled in from the germline J gene. V is TRBV19 and J is TRBJ2-1; D is undetermined. The V and J ends lost 6 bases and 7 bases respectively, with 19 bases between them. This CDR3 has 15 amino acids. The germline V gene encodes CDR1 LNHDA and CDR2 SQIVND (reference sequence). The CDR3 region is CASRIPGPKDNEQFF. The DNA read from the CDR3 is TGTGCCAGTAGGATTCCAGGCCCCAAGGATAATGAG.

As to this clone: The CDR3 extends 3 residues past the end of the read, so its final part is completed from the germline J gene. The gene calls are TRBV20-1 and TRBJ1-4; D perhaps matches TRBD1 (6 bases). V lost 2 bases and J 5 bases, leaving 15 bases between the germline ends. Germline-derived CDR1 and CDR2 are DFQATT and SNEGSKA (reference sequence). The CDR3 spans 15 residues. The CDR3 bases that were read are TGCAGTGCTAGACCTGCGGGGGGCTACAATGAAAAA. The encoded protein is CSARPAGGYNEK. The CDR3 in its entirety is CSARPAGGYNEKLFF.

A word on this clone: The CDR3 goes on 3 residues after the read ends, and that part is filled in from the germline J gene. The genes are TRBV20-1 and TRBJ2-5, with 12 bases aligning to TRBD2. The CDR3 runs to 19 residues. Germline loops: CDR1 DFQATT, CDR2 SNEGSKA (reference sequence). J gave up 0 bases and V 0 bases, and 11 bases lay outside the gene matches. Partial CDR3 DNA: TGCAGTGCTAGAGAGATAGCTAGCGGGAGGGCCGCCCACCAAGAGACC. Its protein product is CSAREIASGRAAHQET. The entire CDR3 is CSAREIASGRAAHQETQYF.

Concerning this clone: The read ends 3 residues before the CDR3 terminus; that terminus is restored from the germline J gene. The chain has TRBV7-2 and TRBJ2-5; D might be TRBD1 (6 bases). Germline lookup yields CDR1 SGHTA and CDR2 FQGNSA. V shed 5 bases and J shed 1 base, with 11 bases lying between them. This CDR3 has 14 residues. CDR3 residues: CASSPGHLQETQYF. CDR3 DNA, as far as it was read: TGTGCCAGCAGCCCGGGACACCTCCAAGAGACC. The variable domain in full, with the rest retrieved from reference TRBV7-2 and TRBJ2-5, is GAGVSQSPSNKVTEKGKDVELRCDPISGHTALYWYRQSLGQGLEFLIYFQGNSAPDKSGLPSDRFSAERTGGSVSTLTIQRTQQEDSAVYLCASSPGHLQETQYFGPGTRLLVL.

Of note for this clone: The read is 3 residues too short to cover the CDR3 end, so that end is filled in from the germline J gene. V gene TRBV18 combines with J gene TRBJ2-3; TRBD1 is a possible D gene (5 bases). Germline V gene sequence: CDR1 KGHSH, CDR2 LQKENI. Trimming left V 3 bases short and J 6 bases short, with 13 bases between. The CDR3 runs 14 residues. CDR3 loop: CASSPGHEYDTQYF. The part of the CDR3 DNA that was read is TGTGCCAGCTCACCCGGACATGAGTATGATACG.

Regarding this clone: The CDR3 is cut off 3 residues early in the read; its end comes from the germline J gene. This chain uses TRBV20-1 with TRBJ1-5, with 7 bases aligning to TRBD1. CDR3 length equals 13 residues. The J segment lost 2 bases and the V segment lost 6 bases, leaving 4 bases of the junction unmatched. Germline CDR1 and CDR2: DFQATT and SNEGSKA (reference sequence). The part of the CDR3 DNA that was read is TGCAGTGCACGTCAGGGGGGCAATCAGCCC. Residues: CSARQGGNQP. The whole CDR3 sequence reads CSARQGGNQPQHF.

For this clone: The read ends 3 residues before the CDR3 terminus; that terminus is restored from the germline J gene. This sequence joins TRBV2 and TRBJ1-1; weak D call: TRBD1 (5 bases). The germline V gene has CDR1 SNHLY and CDR2 FYNNEI. This CDR3 is built from 15 residues. The V end lost 4 bases, the J end lost 2 bases, and 14 bases lay between the germline ends. The CDR3 bases that were read are TGTGCCAGCAGTGCGACTAGGGGCCTTAACACTGAA. Translated, it gives CASSATRGLNTE. In full, the CDR3 reads CASSATRGLNTEAFF.

Details on this clone: Read data end 3 residues before the CDR3 end; the end is taken from the germline J gene. The chain recombines TRBV5-1 with TRBJ2-3, with TRBD2 identical over 8 bases. After removal of 5 bases from V and 4 bases from J, the junction contained 9 bases not matched to a gene. Germline lookup yields CDR1 SGHRS and CDR2 YFSETQ. The CDR3 runs 15 residues. CDR3 DNA, as far as it was read: TGCGCCAGCAGGCCCGGGGTAGCGGGATCAGATACG. It translates to CASRPGVAGSDT. In full, the CDR3 is CASRPGVAGSDTQYF.

As regards this clone: The CDR3 end lies 3 residues beyond the end of the read and is filled in from the germline J gene. J is TRBJ2-1 and V is TRBV20-1; 7 bases line up with TRBD2. This CDR3 is 14 amino acids long. V was clipped by 3 bases and J by 8 bases; unmatched bases: 10. CDR1 and CDR2 from the germline V gene are DFQATT and SNEGSKA (reference sequence). The DNA read from the CDR3 is TGCAGTGCTAGCGTCCCACTAGCGCGGGATGAG. It encodes CSASVPLARDE. The full-length CDR3 reads as CSASVPLARDEQFF.

Concerning this clone: The CDR3 extends 3 residues past the end of the read, so its final part is completed from the germline J gene. This chain connects TRBV19 to TRBJ1-1, with D uncertain. Germline CDR1 and CDR2: LNHDA and SQIVND (reference sequence). Trimming removed 5 bases at V and 3 bases at J, with 13 bases between. The CDR3 runs 14 residues. CDR3: CASSVQGWDTEAFF. The CDR3 DNA, read in part, is TGTGCCAGTAGTGTACAAGGGTGGGACACTGAA.

As to this clone: The read terminates 3 residues ahead of where the CDR3 ends, so the germline J gene completes it. The V call is TRBV29-1, the J call TRBJ2-1; 8 bases agree with TRBD2. Losses at the gene ends were 6 bases for V and 2 bases for J; bases not matched to a gene: 6. The germline V gene encodes CDR1 SQVTM and CDR2 ANQGSEA. This CDR3 region has 14 residues. The covered CDR3 bases are TGCAGCGTCACAAGCGGGGGCACCTACAATGAG. Translating it yields CSVTSGGTYNE. The whole CDR3 sequence reads CSVTSGGTYNEQFF.

As to this clone: The sequenced fragment ends 3 residues before the CDR3 boundary, so the rest is inferred from the germline J gene. This chain uses TRBV6-2 or TRBV6-3 with TRBJ2-3, with 7 bases that match TRBD2. Germline loops: CDR1 MNHEY, CDR2 SVGEGT. The V gene end was trimmed by 4 bases and the J gene end by 2 bases; junction bases not matched to a gene: 6. CDR3 length: 15 amino acids. The CDR3 sequence: CASSLGGIDTDTQYF. The part of the CDR3 DNA that was read is TGTGCCAGCAGTTTGGGGGGGATTGACACAGATACG.

On this clone: The CDR3 extends 3 residues past the end of the read, so its final part is completed from the germline J gene. The chain recombines TRBV5-1 with TRBJ2-2, with a weak D call TRBD1 (6 bases). CDR1 and CDR2 (germline): SGHRS, YFSETQ. The CDR3 contains 15 residues. Trimming removed 4 bases from V and 7 bases from J, with 17 bases in between. The CDR3 spells CASSKQQGVGGELFF. Incomplete CDR3 DNA: TGCGCCAGCAGCAAACAACAGGGAGTGGGCGGGGAG.

A remark on this clone: The read ends 3 residues before the CDR3 terminus; that terminus is restored from the germline J gene. The V call is TRBV29-1, the J call TRBJ2-7, with TRBD1 identical over 7 bases. Germline CDR1 reads SQVTM; CDR2 reads ANQGSEA. V lost 7 bases and J lost 3; bases outside the gene matches: 18. The CDR3 length is 16 residues. CDR3 sequence: CSAVPSDRDSHYEQYF. The CDR3 bases that were read are TGCAGCGCAGTCCCCTCGGACCGGGACAGTCACTACGAG.

The CDR3 bases that were read are TGCGCCAGCAGCATAGGGGTATCGAACACTGAA. Translated: CASSIGVSNTE. The whole CDR3 sequence is CASSIGVSNTEAFF. V is TRBV5-1 and J is TRBJ1-1; perhaps TRBD1 as D (5 bases). The CDR3 is cut off 3 residues early in the read; its end comes from the germline J gene. Trimming removed 4 bases at V and 1 base at J, with 11 bases between. From germline, CDR1 is SGHRS and CDR2 YFSETQ. The CDR3 runs 14 residues.

About this clone itself: The read ends 3 residues shy of where the CDR3 ends; the end is completed using the germline J gene. The gene calls are TRBV5-5 and TRBJ2-7; 11 nucleotides match TRBD1. This CDR3 contains 14 residues. CDR1 SGHKS and CDR2 YYEKEE come from the germline V gene (reference sequence). After removal of 7 bases from V and 3 bases from J, the junction contained 6 bases not matched to a gene. The CDR3 loop is CASGRTGGNYEQYF. The CDR3 bases that were read are TGTGCCAGCGGTAGGACAGGGGGCAACTACGAG. The variable domain in full, with the rest retrieved from reference TRBV5-5 and TRBJ2-7, is DAGVTQSPTHLIKTRGQQVTLRCSPISGHKSVSWYQQVLGQGPQFIFQYYEKEERGRGNFPDRFSARQFPNYSSELNVNALLLGDSALYLCASGRTGGNYEQYFGPGTRLTVT.

Details on this clone: The read finishes 3 residues shy of the CDR3 end, and the germline J gene is used to complete it. The J gene is TRBJ1-2, the V gene TRBV19, with D perhaps TRBD1 (5 bases). CDR1 is LNHDA and CDR2 is SQIVND in the germline V gene (reference sequence). The CDR3 contains 15 residues. V was shortened by 6 bases and J by 4 bases, with 18 bases between the two germline ends. CDR3 region: CASSSSGGEIYGYTF. The part of the CDR3 DNA that was read is TGTGCCAGTAGCTCCTCCGGGGGGGAGATCTATGGC.

About this clone itself: From the germline J gene comes the end of the CDR3, since the read stops 3 residues before it. The chain employs TRBV7-2 and TRBJ2-3, with 10 bases lining up with TRBD2. V lost 4 bases and J lost 1; bases outside the gene matches: 2. The CDR3 consists of 15 residues. Germline V CDR1 and CDR2: SGHTA, FQGNSA. The covered CDR3 bases are TGTGCCAGCAGCTACCTAGCGGGAGGCACAGATACG. Its translation: CASSYLAGGTDT. The complete CDR3 reads CASSYLAGGTDTQYF.